This T cell receptor beta chain was obtained from a study of blood T cell repertoires in COVID-19. The assay was immunoSEQ multiplex PCR, and TCRdb's table has in-frame clones only and misses some. In the table there are over 300,000 clones, 70% to 90% of which are singletons. This receptor was obtained from a woman in her 30s who had recovered from COVID-19. Sequenced input: PBMCs or T cells enriched from blood (not recorded which).

The CDR3 loop is CASRTGSSNQPQHF. The CDR3 DNA sequence: TGTGCCAGTAGGACAGGGAGTAGCAATCAGCCCCAGCATTTT. The chain joins TRBV19 to TRBJ1-5; 7 bases agree with TRBD1. V lost 6 bases to trimming and J lost 0 bases; unmatched junction nucleotides: 2. The CDR3 is 14 amino acids. Germline V gene lookup returns CDR1 LNHDA and CDR2 SQIVND (reference sequence).